The rows below give T cell receptor beta chains drawn from one sample of a study of cytomegalovirus exposure and HLA in healthy donors. Data came from immunoSEQ multiplex PCR; TCRdb stores just in-frame clones and leaves some out. The table shows 70,000 to 75,000 clones, with approximately 75% occurring only once. The sequenced sample was PBMCs. All receptors come from a middle-aged woman in good health and CMV-seropositive. The CDR3 runs from the conserved cysteine through the conserved F or W. Fields, in order: J gene, clone size, V gene, D gene, CDR3 DNA, CDR3 protein. The D gene is left open where the match is weak. Clone size is shown for a subset of rows, as once, few, many or a class of expanded clone.

j_call: TRBJ1-2
clone_size: -
v_call: TRBV18
d_call: TRBD1
cdr3_nt: TGTGCCAGCTCACCGCCGGGACAGCCCTATGGCTACACCTTC
cdr3_aa: CASSPPGQPYGYTF

j_call: TRBJ1-1
clone_size: few
v_call: TRBV5-1
d_call: TRBD1
cdr3_nt: TGCGCCAGCAGCGGCGACAGGGGGCCTGAAGCTTTCTTT
cdr3_aa: CASSGDRGPEAFF

j_call: TRBJ2-1
clone_size: -
v_call: TRBV11-3
d_call: -
cdr3_nt: TGTGCCAGCAGCTTTCCGGGGAGCAATTACAATGAGCAGTTCTTC
cdr3_aa: CASSFPGSNYNEQFF

j_call: TRBJ2-7
clone_size: -
v_call: TRBV7-9
d_call: TRBD2
cdr3_nt: TGTGCCAGCAGCTTACTTGGCAGCGGGGGAGCTTACGAGCAGTACTTC
cdr3_aa: CASSLLGSGGAYEQYF

j_call: TRBJ2-3
clone_size: -
v_call: TRBV18
d_call: TRBD2
cdr3_nt: TGTGCCAGCTCACCCCGGGGGGGCGAGGTGGATACGCAGTATTTT
cdr3_aa: CASSPRGGEVDTQYF

j_call: TRBJ1-1
clone_size: -
v_call: TRBV6-5
d_call: -
cdr3_nt: TGTGCCAGCAGTTACTCTTACGGGAGACTTGAAGCTTTCTTT
cdr3_aa: CASSYSYGRLEAFF

j_call: TRBJ1-2
clone_size: -
v_call: TRBV6-1
d_call: TRBD1
cdr3_nt: TGTGCCAGTATACGATTGACAGGGGGTAGCTATGGCTACACCTTC
cdr3_aa: CASIRLTGGSYGYTF

j_call: TRBJ1-2
clone_size: -
v_call: TRBV5-8
d_call: TRBD1
cdr3_nt: TGTGCCAGCAGGACCCAGACAGGGAGTCGTTTTGTCTATGGCTACACCTTC
cdr3_aa: CASRTQTGSRFVYGYTF

j_call: TRBJ1-4
clone_size: -
v_call: TRBV29-1
d_call: TRBD1
cdr3_nt: TGCAGCGTAGCCGGGACAGGGGATCCTAATGAAAAACTGTTTTTT
cdr3_aa: CSVAGTGDPNEKLFF

j_call: TRBJ1-1
clone_size: -
v_call: TRBV6-5
d_call: -
cdr3_nt: TGTGCCAGCAGTTCTTCTAGGACAGCTGGCACTGAAGCTTTCTTT
cdr3_aa: CASSSSRTAGTEAFF

j_call: TRBJ2-2
clone_size: few
v_call: TRBV7-8
d_call: -
cdr3_nt: TGTGCCAGCAGCTCCCAGGGGAGGAACACCGGGGAGCTGTTTTTT
cdr3_aa: CASSSQGRNTGELFF

j_call: TRBJ2-1
clone_size: -
v_call: TRBV9
d_call: TRBD2
cdr3_nt: TGTGCCAGCTCTATAAGCGGGGAGAGCTCCTACAATGAGCAGTTCTTC
cdr3_aa: CASSISGESSYNEQFF

j_call: TRBJ1-6
clone_size: -
v_call: TRBV6-5
d_call: -
cdr3_nt: TGTGCCAGCAGTTACGGGCAAAATAATTCACCCCTCCACTTT
cdr3_aa: CASSYGQNNSPLHF

j_call: TRBJ2-2
clone_size: few
v_call: TRBV7-9
d_call: -
cdr3_nt: TGTGCCAGCAGCTTTGGGTCAGGGGATACCGGGGAGCTGTTTTTT
cdr3_aa: CASSFGSGDTGELFF

j_call: TRBJ2-3
clone_size: -
v_call: TRBV2
d_call: TRBD2
cdr3_nt: TGTGCCAGGGAGGGTAGGCGGGGGGGCGCCGCCACCGGGCGCACAGATACGCAGTATTTT
cdr3_aa: CAREGRRGGAATGRTDTQYF

j_call: TRBJ2-3
clone_size: -
v_call: TRBV29-1
d_call: TRBD1
cdr3_nt: TGCAGCGTTGAAACAGGGGGGATAGATACGCAGTATTTT
cdr3_aa: CSVETGGIDTQYF

j_call: TRBJ2-5
clone_size: -
v_call: TRBV5-6
d_call: TRBD1
cdr3_nt: TGTGCCAGCAGCTGGGACAGGGGTTTCGAGACCCAGTACTTC
cdr3_aa: CASSWDRGFETQYF

j_call: TRBJ1-6
clone_size: once
v_call: TRBV11-2
d_call: -
cdr3_nt: TGTGCCAGCAGCTTTTCGGGGTTAGTGTCACCCCTCCACTTT
cdr3_aa: CASSFSGLVSPLHF

j_call: TRBJ2-5
clone_size: few
v_call: TRBV4-2
d_call: -
cdr3_nt: TGTGCCAGCAGCCGGGCTGGTGGGGAGACCCAGTACTTC
cdr3_aa: CASSRAGGETQYF

j_call: TRBJ1-4
clone_size: -
v_call: TRBV9
d_call: -
cdr3_nt: TGTGCCAGCAGCGTACAGGTTAATGAAAAACTGTTTTTT
cdr3_aa: CASSVQVNEKLFF

j_call: TRBJ2-3
clone_size: -
v_call: TRBV10-3
d_call: TRBD2
cdr3_nt: TGTGCCATCAGTTCAGGACTAGCGGGGATGGGGGATACGCAGTATTTT
cdr3_aa: CAISSGLAGMGDTQYF